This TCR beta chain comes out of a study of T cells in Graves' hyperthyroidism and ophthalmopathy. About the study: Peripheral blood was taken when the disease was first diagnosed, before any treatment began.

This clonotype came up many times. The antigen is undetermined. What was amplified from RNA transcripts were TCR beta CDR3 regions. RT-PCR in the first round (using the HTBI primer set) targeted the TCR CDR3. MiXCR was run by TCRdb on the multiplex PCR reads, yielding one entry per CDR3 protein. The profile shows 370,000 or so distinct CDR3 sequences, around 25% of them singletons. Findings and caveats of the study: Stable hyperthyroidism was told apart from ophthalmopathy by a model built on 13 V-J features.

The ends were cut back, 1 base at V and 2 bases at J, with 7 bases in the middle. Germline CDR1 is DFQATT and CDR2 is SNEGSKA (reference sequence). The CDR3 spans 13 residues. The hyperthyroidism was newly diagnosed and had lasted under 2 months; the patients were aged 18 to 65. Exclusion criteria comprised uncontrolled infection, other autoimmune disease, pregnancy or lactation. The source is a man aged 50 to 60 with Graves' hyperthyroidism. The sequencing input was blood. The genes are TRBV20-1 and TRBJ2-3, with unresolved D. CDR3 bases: TGCAGTGCTAGAGGGAGTAACACAGATACGCAGTATTTT. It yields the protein CSARGSNTDTQYF.